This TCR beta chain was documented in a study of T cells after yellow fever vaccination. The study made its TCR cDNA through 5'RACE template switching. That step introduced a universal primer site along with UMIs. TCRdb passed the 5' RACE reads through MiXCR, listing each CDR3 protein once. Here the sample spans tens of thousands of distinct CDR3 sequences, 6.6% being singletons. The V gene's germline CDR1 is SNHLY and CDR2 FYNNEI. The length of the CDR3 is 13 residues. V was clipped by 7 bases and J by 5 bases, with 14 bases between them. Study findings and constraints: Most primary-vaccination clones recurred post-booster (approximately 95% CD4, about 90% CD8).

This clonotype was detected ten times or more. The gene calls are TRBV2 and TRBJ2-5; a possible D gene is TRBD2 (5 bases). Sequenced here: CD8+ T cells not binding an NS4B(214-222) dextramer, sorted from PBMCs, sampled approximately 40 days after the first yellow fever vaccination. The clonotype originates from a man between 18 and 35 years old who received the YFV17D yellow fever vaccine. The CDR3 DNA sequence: TGTGCCAGCATCGGGGTAAATGGGGAGACCCAGTACTTC. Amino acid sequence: CASIGVNGETQYF.